The 27 T cell receptor beta chains below all came from one sample that was sequenced in a study of blood T cell repertoires in COVID-19. This table comes from immunoSEQ multiplex PCR, and its TCRdb copy is limited to in-frame clones, with some not included. This sample has over 150,000 clones, with 84% found just once. The sample was peripheral blood. These receptors were collected from a human donor in a cohort sampled during active COVID-19.

This chain joins TRBV3-1 (or the pseudogene TRBV3-2) and TRBJ1-3, with unresolved D. V was cut by 2 bases and J by 3 bases, with 11 bases left in between. The CDR3 is made up of 15 amino acids. Looked up from germline, CDR1 is LGHDT and CDR2 is YNNKEL (reference sequence). CDR3 sequence reads: CASSQSGVGGNTIYF. CDR3 coding DNA: TGTGCCAGCAGCCAATCCGGGGTCGGTGGAAACACCATATATTTT.

This clone appeared a few times. The V gene is TRBV29-1, the J gene TRBJ2-7; 10 nucleotides align to TRBD1. The CDR3 totals 14 residues. Per the germline V gene, CDR1 is SQVTM and CDR2 is ANQGSEA. V lost 7 bases and J lost 7; bases outside the gene matches: 13. The CDR3 region is CSARRDRGDHEQYF. The CDR3 nucleotides read TGCAGCGCCCGACGGGACAGGGGAGACCATGAGCAGTACTTC.

V usage is TRBV5-8 and J usage is TRBJ1-6; 10 positions agree with TRBD1. The germline CDR1 and CDR2 sequences are SGHTS and YDEGEE. The CDR3 contains 14 residues. V lost 3 bases and J lost 9; bases outside the gene matches: 3. The CDR3, as DNA: TGTGCCAGCAGCTCAGACAGGGGGCCTTCACCCCTCCACTTT. It translates to CASSSDRGPSPLHF.

This clone was seen only once. The rearrangement joins TRBV9 to TRBJ2-7, with 10 bases that match TRBD2. Looked up from germline, CDR1 is SGDLS and CDR2 is YYNGEE. Losses at the gene ends were 0 bases for V and 5 bases for J; bases not matched to a gene: 8. There are 16 residues in the CDR3. DNA for the CDR3: TGTGCCAGCAGCGTAGAGGGACTAGCGTCCTGGGACGAGCAGTACTTC. This encodes CASSVEGLASWDEQYF.

V gene TRBV7-9 combines with J gene TRBJ1-2; a possible D gene is TRBD1 (5 bases). The V end lost 5 bases, the J end lost 4 bases, and 8 bases lay between the germline ends. This CDR3 is 12 amino acids long. CDR1 and CDR2 from the germline V gene are SEHNR and FQNEAQ (reference sequence). CDR3 in DNA: TGTGCCAGCAGCAGGGACTCCTATGGCTACACCTTC. This codes for CASSRDSYGYTF.

CDR3 DNA sequence: TGCGCCAGCAGTGACGGGACAGATCAGCCCCAGCATTTT. Translated: CASSDGTDQPQHF. V is TRBV10-1 and J is TRBJ1-5; 7 bases map to TRBD1. Germline loops: CDR1 WNHNN, CDR2 SYGVQD (reference sequence). This CDR3 region has 13 residues. The V and J ends lost 3 bases and 5 bases, in that order; junction bases with no gene match: 1.

V is TRBV6-2 or TRBV6-3 and J is TRBJ2-1; weak D call: TRBD1 (6 bases). Germline V CDR1 and CDR2: MNHEY, SVGEGT. This CDR3 is 15 amino acids long. Deletions cut 6 bases from V and 4 bases from J, with 16 bases between. CDR3 loop: CASSLTGEGYNEQFF. The CDR3, as DNA: TGTGCCAGCAGCCTGACAGGAGAAGGTTACAATGAGCAGTTCTTC.

V is TRBV25-1 and J is TRBJ2-1; D unresolved. CDR3 length: 12 amino acids. Germline values: CDR1 MGHDK, CDR2 SYGVNS. CDR3 sequence: CAVLSSYNEQFF. CDR3 sequence (DNA): TGTGCGGTGTTGAGCTCCTACAATGAGCAGTTCTTC.

The chain joins TRBV5-1 to TRBJ2-1; TRBD2 agrees at 9 bases. Germline assignment: CDR1 SGHRS and CDR2 YFSETQ. CDR3 size: 15 residues. Germline trimming cut 1 base from V and 6 bases from J; bases unmatched to any gene: 5. CDR3 nucleotide sequence: TGCGCCAGCAGCTTGTTAGCGGGAGTGTTCAATGAGCAGTTCTTC. This translates into CASSLLAGVFNEQFF.

CDR3 sequence reads: CASKTGYEQYF. The CDR3 coding sequence is TGCGCCAGCAAAACAGGGTACGAGCAGTACTTC. The genes are TRBV10-2 and TRBJ2-7; perhaps TRBD1 as D (6 bases). The CDR3 runs 11 residues. The ends were cut back, 7 bases at V and 4 bases at J, with 8 bases in the middle. The germline V gene encodes CDR1 WSHSY and CDR2 SAAADI.

The J gene is TRBJ2-7, the V gene TRBV7-2, with D maybe TRBD2 (6 bases). Germline-derived CDR1 and CDR2 are SGHTA and FQGNSA. Trimming took 5 bases from V and 3 from J, leaving 17 bases between them. CDR3 size: 15 residues. The CDR3 coding sequence is TGTGCCAGCAGCCTAATCTGGGGGAGGAGCTACGAGCAGTACTTC. Protein product: CASSLIWGRSYEQYF.

The CDR3 sequence: CASSLTTGYEQYF. The CDR3 DNA sequence: TGCGCCAGCAGCCTAACCACAGGGTACGAGCAGTACTTC. The V call is TRBV5-1, the J call TRBJ2-7, with D possibly matching TRBD1 (6 bases). Germline CDR1 and CDR2: SGHRS and YFSETQ. The CDR3 is 13 amino acids. V lost 4 bases to trimming and J lost 4 bases, with 12 bases between them. Supplemented by reference TRBV5-1 and TRBJ2-7, the full variable domain reads KAGVTQTPRYLIKTRGQQVTLSCSPISGHRSVSWYQQTPGQGLQFLFEYFSETQRNKGNFPGRFSGRQFSNSRSEMNVSTLELGDSALYLCASSLTTGYEQYFGPGTRLTVT.

The V and J genes are TRBV28 and TRBJ1-6; a possible D gene is TRBD1 (5 bases). There are 14 residues in the CDR3. Germline CDR1 MDHEN, CDR2 SYDVKM. The V end lost 0 bases, the J end lost 10 bases, and 10 bases lay between the germline ends. This CDR3 is CASSLWADNSPLHF. CDR3 DNA sequence: TGTGCCAGCAGTTTATGGGCGGACAACTCACCCCTCCACTTT. Drawing the rest from reference TRBV28 and TRBJ1-6, the complete variable domain is DVKVTQSSRYLVKRTGEKVFLECVQDMDHENMFWYRQDPGLGLRLIYFSYDVKMKEKGDIPEGYSVSREKKERFSLILESASTNQTSMYLCASSLWADNSPLHFGNGTRLTVT.

The chain joins TRBV28 to TRBJ1-6, with 7 bases aligning to TRBD1. CDR3 size: 14 residues. From germline, CDR1 is MDHEN and CDR2 SYDVKM. V was clipped by 2 bases and J by 8 bases; unmatched bases: 3. CDR3 protein: CASSLRDSDSPLHF. CDR3 bases: TGTGCCAGCAGTTTAAGGGACAGTGATTCACCCCTCCACTTT.

The chain has TRBV6-1 and TRBJ1-5, with D tentatively TRBD1 (6 bases). CDR1 MNHNS and CDR2 SASEGT come from the germline V gene. Trimming removed 1 base from V and 6 bases from J, with 10 bases in between. The CDR3 spans 14 residues. The CDR3 region has the DNA TGTGCCAGCAGTGAAGTACAGGGATTTCAGCCCCAGCATTTT. This encodes CASSEVQGFQPQHF.

As for this clone: The junction does not match germline at one end; this may be a read error. CDR3 loop: CASSFMGRLNTEAFF. Written as DNA, the CDR3 is TGCGCCAGTAGCTTTATGGGGAGGTTAAACACTGAAGCTTTCTTT. The genes are TRBV5-1 and TRBJ1-1; D is undetermined. The CDR3 length is 15 residues. The germline V gene has CDR1 SGHRS and CDR2 YFSETQ. Full variable domain (outside the CDR3, taken from reference TRBV5-1 and TRBJ1-1): KAGVTQTPRYLIKTRGQQVTLSCSPISGHRSVSWYQQTPGQGLQFLFEYFSETQRNKGNFPGRFSGRQFSNSRSEMNVSTLELGDSALYLCASSFMGRLNTEAFFGQGTRLTVV.

This chain connects TRBV16 to TRBJ2-7; 8 nucleotides line up with TRBD1. The junction had 4 bases not matched to a gene; V was cut back by 0 bases and J by 0 bases. The germline CDR1 and CDR2 sequences are KGHSY and FQNENV. The CDR3 consists of 16 residues. The CDR3 spells CASSQSGRGRSYEQYF. The CDR3 nucleotides read TGTGCCAGCAGCCAATCAGGCAGGGGGCGCTCCTACGAGCAGTACTTC.

The J gene is TRBJ1-2, the V gene TRBV13; D perhaps matches TRBD1 (6 bases). CDR1 is PRHDT and CDR2 is FYEKMQ in the germline V gene (reference sequence). The CDR3 extends over 17 amino acids. Trimming removed 4 bases at V and 1 base at J, with 19 bases between. CDR3 sequence: CASSSWGQKKDNYGYTF. The DNA for the CDR3 is TGTGCCAGCAGCTCGTGGGGACAAAAGAAAGATAACTATGGCTACACCTTC.

V is TRBV2 and J is TRBJ1-5; 7 positions match TRBD1. The CDR3 covers 14 residues. CDR1 SNHLY and CDR2 FYNNEI come from the germline V gene. The V segment lost 8 bases and the J segment 12 bases; nucleotides outside the gene matches: 16. CDR3 DNA sequence: TGTGCCAGCTCCCCCAGGGGGGCCTTGAGACTCCAGCATTTT. Its protein is CASSPRGALRLQHF.

CDR3 protein: CASSPSGTDTQYF. For the CDR3, the DNA is TGTGCCAGCAGTCCTAGCGGGACAGATACGCAGTATTTT. The V call is TRBV6-4, the J call TRBJ2-3; 8 bases line up with TRBD2. The CDR3 length is 13 residues. V shed 5 bases, J shed 3 bases, and the junction held 1 base outside the gene matches. The germline V gene has CDR1 MRHNA and CDR2 SNTAGT.

About this clone itself: At the DNA level, this CDR3 is encoded by other sequences in the same sample as well. The rearrangement links TRBV19 to TRBJ2-7; 7 nucleotides line up with TRBD1. Germline V CDR1 and CDR2: LNHDA, SQIVND (reference sequence). There are 12 residues in the CDR3. The trim removed 4 bases at V and 6 bases at J, leaving 3 bases unmatched. The DNA of the CDR3 is TGTGCCAGTAGTACCCCAGGGGGCGAGCAGTACTTC. Encoded protein: CASSTPGGEQYF.

This clone was counted only a few times. This chain uses TRBV9 with TRBJ1-2, with 7 bases that match TRBD1. V was pared by 6 bases and J by 0 bases, with 17 bases of the junction left unmatched. The CDR3 has 18 amino acids. CDR1 and CDR2 (germline): SGDLS, YYNGEE. The CDR3: CASNNLGAGGKSNYGYTF. CDR3 in DNA: TGTGCCAGCAATAATCTAGGGGCAGGGGGAAAGTCTAACTATGGCTACACCTTC. Complete variable domain (other parts from reference TRBV9 and TRBJ1-2): DSGVTQTPKHLITATGQRVTLRCSPRSGDLSVYWYQQSLDQGLQFLIQYYNGEERAKGNILERFSAQQFPDLHSELNLSSLELGDSALYFCASNNLGAGGKSNYGYTFGSGTRLTVV.

V usage is TRBV6-4 and J usage is TRBJ2-1; perhaps TRBD2 as D (6 bases). CDR1 and CDR2 (germline): MRHNA, SNTAGT. Trimming took off 2 bases at V and 0 bases at J, with 8 bases between the two ends. This CDR3 contains 15 residues. CDR3: CASSDKAGSYNEQFF. CDR3 DNA: TGTGCCAGCAGTGACAAAGCGGGCTCCTACAATGAGCAGTTCTTC.

This clone was seen a few times. The chain joins TRBV11-2 to TRBJ2-7; D might be TRBD2 (5 bases). This CDR3 spans 12 amino acids. CDR1 and CDR2 (germline): SGHAT, FQNNGV. V was cut by 5 bases and J by 0 bases, with 5 bases left in between. DNA for the CDR3: TGTGCCAGCAGCGGGAGCTCCTACGAGCAGTACTTC. Amino acid sequence: CASSGSSYEQYF.

This clone was seen only once. This chain uses TRBV28 with TRBJ2-7; TRBD2 is a possible D gene (6 bases). The CDR3 length is 15 residues. V lost 6 bases, J lost 1 base, and 16 bases lay in between. CDR1 is MDHEN and CDR2 is SYDVKM in the germline V gene. The CDR3 coding sequence is TGTGCCAGCAGCTTGTCCGGGAGTTGGTCCTACGAGCAGTACTTC. As protein: CASSLSGSWSYEQYF.

As DNA, the CDR3 is TGTGCCAGCAGTGAAGGGGTCCGGGAAAACGAGCAGTACTTC. Translation gives CASSEGVRENEQYF. The chain joins TRBV2 to TRBJ2-7, with D perhaps matching TRBD2 (5 bases). V shed 1 base and J shed 5 bases, with 12 bases lying between them. The CDR3 loop spans 14 amino acids. Germline V gene data show CDR1 as SNHLY and CDR2 as FYNNEI.

The rearrangement uses TRBV6-5 and TRBJ1-5; 7 bases match TRBD1. CDR1 and CDR2 from the germline V gene are MNHEY and SVGAGI. The CDR3 loop spans 15 amino acids. V lost 7 bases, J lost 1 base, and 7 bases stayed unmatched. CDR3 amino acids: CASTQGQFSNQPQHF. DNA of the CDR3: TGTGCCAGCACCCAGGGACAGTTCAGCAATCAGCCCCAGCATTTT.